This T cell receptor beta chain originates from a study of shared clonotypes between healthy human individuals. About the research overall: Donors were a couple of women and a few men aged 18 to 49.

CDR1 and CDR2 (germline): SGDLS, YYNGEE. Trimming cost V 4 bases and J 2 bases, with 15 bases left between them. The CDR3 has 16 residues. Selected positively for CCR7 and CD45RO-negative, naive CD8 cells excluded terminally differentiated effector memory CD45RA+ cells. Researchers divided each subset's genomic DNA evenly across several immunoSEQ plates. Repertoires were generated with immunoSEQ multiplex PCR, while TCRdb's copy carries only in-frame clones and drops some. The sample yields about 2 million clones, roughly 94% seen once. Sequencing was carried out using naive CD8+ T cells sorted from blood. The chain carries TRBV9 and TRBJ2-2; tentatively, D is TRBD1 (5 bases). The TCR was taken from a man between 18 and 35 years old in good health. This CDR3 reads CASSPWFDSNTGELFF. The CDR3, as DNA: TGTGCCAGCAGCCCTTGGTTTGACAGCAACACCGGGGAGCTGTTTTTT.